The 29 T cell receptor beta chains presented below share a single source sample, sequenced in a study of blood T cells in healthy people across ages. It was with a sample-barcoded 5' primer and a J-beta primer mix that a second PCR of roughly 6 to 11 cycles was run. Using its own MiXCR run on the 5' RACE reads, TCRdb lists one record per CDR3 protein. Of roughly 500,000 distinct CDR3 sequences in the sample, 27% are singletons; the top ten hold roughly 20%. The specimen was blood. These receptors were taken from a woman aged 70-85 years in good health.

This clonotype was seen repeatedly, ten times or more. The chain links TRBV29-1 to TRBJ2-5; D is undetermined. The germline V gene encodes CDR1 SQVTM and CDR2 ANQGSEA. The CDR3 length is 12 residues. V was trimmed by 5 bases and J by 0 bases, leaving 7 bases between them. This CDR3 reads CSVYVYQETQYF. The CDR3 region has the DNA TGCAGCGTTTATGTGTACCAAGAGACCCAGTACTTC.

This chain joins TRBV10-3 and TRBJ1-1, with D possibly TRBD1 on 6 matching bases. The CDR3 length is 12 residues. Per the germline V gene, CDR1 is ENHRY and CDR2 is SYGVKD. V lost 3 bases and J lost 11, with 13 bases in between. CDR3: CAISEGGRTAFF. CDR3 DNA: TGTGCCATCAGTGAAGGGGGTCGGACCGCTTTCTTT.

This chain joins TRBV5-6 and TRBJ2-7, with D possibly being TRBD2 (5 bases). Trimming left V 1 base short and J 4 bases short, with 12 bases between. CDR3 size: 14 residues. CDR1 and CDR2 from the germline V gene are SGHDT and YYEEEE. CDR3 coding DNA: TGTGCCAGCAGCTTGTTCGAGGGAAAATACGAGCAGTACTTC. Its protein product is CASSLFEGKYEQYF.

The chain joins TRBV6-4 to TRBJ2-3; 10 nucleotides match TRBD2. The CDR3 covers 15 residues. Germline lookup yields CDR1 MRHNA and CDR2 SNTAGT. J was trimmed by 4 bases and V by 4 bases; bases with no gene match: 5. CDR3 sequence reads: CASSGGTSDADTQYF. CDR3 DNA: TGTGCCAGCAGTGGGGGGACTAGCGATGCAGATACGCAGTATTTT.

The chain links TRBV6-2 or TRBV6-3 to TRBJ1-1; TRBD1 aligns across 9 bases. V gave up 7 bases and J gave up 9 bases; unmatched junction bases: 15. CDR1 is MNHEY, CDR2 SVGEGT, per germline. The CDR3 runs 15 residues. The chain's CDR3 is CASTATGTGSLKAFF. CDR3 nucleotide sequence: TGTGCCAGCACCGCTACAGGGACAGGGAGTCTAAAAGCTTTCTTT.

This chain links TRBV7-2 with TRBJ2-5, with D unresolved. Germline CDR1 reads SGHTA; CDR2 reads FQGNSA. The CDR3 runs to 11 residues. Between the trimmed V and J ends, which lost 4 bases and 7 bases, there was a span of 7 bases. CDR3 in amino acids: CASSSDGTQYF. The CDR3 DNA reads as TGTGCCAGCAGCTCCGATGGGACCCAGTACTTC.

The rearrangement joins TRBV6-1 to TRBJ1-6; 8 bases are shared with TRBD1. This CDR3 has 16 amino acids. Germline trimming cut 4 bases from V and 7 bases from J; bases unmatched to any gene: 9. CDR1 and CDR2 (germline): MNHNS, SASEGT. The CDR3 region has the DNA TGTGCCAGCAGTGGTGGGACAGGAGGGTACAATTCACCCCTCCACTTT. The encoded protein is CASSGGTGGYNSPLHF.

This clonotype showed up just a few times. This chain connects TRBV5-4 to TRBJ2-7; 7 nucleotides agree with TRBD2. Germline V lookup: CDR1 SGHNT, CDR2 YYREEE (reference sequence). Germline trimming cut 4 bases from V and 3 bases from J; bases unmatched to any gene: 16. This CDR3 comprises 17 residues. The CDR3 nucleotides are TGTGCCAGCAGCGCGGGGGTGCCCTCCGGTCTATTCTACGAGCAGTACTTC. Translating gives CASSAGVPSGLFYEQYF.

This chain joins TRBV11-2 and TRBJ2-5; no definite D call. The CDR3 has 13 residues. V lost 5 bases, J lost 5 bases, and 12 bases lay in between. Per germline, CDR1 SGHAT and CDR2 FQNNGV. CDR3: CASSPDLLETQYF. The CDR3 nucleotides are TGTGCCAGCAGCCCGGACCTCCTTGAGACCCAGTACTTC.

The CDR3 here is CASSGLQGSTQYF. The CDR3 DNA sequence: TGTGCCAGCAGCGGATTACAGGGAAGTACGCAGTATTTT. The rearrangement uses TRBV9 and TRBJ2-3, with D possibly matching TRBD1 (6 bases). Deletions cut 3 bases from V and 8 bases from J, with 13 bases between. CDR3 length equals 13 residues. Germline assignment: CDR1 SGDLS and CDR2 YYNGEE.

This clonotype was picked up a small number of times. The CDR3 reads CASSQDPTGFRQPQHF. For the CDR3, the DNA is TGTGCCAGCAGCCAAGATCCGACAGGGTTTAGGCAGCCCCAGCATTTT. This rearrangement joins TRBV4-2 to TRBJ1-5; 7 nucleotides agree with TRBD1. With V trimmed by 0 bases and J by 7 bases, 9 bases remained unmatched. The germline CDR1 and CDR2 sequences are LGHNA and YNFKEQ. There are 16 residues in the CDR3.

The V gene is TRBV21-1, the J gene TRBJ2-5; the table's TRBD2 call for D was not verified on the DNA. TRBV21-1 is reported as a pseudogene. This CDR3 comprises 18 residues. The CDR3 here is CASSKNLAGGSYQETQYF. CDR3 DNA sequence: TGTGCCAGCAGCAAAAACCTAGCGGGGGGTTCCTACCAAGAGACCCAGTACTTC.

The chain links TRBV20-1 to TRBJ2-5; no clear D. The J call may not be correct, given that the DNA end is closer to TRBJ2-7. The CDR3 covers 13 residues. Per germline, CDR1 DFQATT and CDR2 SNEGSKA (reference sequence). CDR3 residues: CSAREPNGYEQYF. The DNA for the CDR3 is TGCAGTGCTAGAGAACCCAACGGGTACGAGCAGTACTTC.

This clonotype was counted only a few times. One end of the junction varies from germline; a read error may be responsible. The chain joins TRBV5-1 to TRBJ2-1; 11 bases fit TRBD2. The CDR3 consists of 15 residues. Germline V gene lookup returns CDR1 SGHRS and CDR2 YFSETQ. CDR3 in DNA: TGTGCCAGCAGCTTTAGCGGGGGGGGCTACAATGAGCAGTTCTTC. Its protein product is CASSFSGGGYNEQFF.

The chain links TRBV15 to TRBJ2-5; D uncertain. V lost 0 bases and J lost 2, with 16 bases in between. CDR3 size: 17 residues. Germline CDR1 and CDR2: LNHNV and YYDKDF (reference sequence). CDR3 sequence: CATSRDRPAGPQETQYF. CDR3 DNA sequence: TGTGCCACCAGCAGAGATCGTCCGGCAGGACCACAAGAGACCCAGTACTTC. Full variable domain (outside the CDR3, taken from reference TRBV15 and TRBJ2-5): DAMVIQNPRYQVTQFGKPVTLSCSQTLNHNVMYWYQQKSSQAPKLLFHYYDKDFNNEADTPDNFQSRRPNTSFCFLDIRSPGLGDTAMYLCATSRDRPAGPQETQYFGPGTRLLVL.

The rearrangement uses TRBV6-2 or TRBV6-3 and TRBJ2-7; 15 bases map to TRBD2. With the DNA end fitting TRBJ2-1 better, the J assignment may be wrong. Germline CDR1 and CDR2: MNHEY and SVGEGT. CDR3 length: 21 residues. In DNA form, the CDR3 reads TGTGCCAGCAGTTCTTTGGGACTAGCGGGGGGCCTCAATAGGAAGAAGAATGAGCAGTTCTTC. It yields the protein CASSSLGLAGGLNRKKNEQFF.

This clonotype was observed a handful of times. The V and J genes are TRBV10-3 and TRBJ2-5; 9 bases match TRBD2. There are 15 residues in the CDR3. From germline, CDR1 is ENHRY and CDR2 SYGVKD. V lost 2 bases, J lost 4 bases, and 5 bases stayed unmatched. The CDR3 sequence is CAISEGGGAGETQYF. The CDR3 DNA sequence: TGTGCCATCAGTGAGGGCGGGGGGGCAGGAGAGACCCAGTACTTC.

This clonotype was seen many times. The CDR3 region has the DNA TGTGCCAGCAGCTTTCAGGGGGGCCAAGAGACCCAGTACTTC. This translates into CASSFQGGQETQYF. This chain links TRBV7-2 with TRBJ2-5, with D maybe TRBD1 (7 bases). Trimming removed 3 bases at V and 1 base at J, with 9 bases between. CDR1 is SGHTA, CDR2 FQGNSA, per germline. The CDR3 is 14 residues long.

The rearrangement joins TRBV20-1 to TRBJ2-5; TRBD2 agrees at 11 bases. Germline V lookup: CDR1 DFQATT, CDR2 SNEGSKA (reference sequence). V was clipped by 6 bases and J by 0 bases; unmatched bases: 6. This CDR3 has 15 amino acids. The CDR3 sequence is CSAHRLAGNQETQYF. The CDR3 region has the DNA TGCAGTGCCCACCGACTAGCGGGGAACCAAGAGACCCAGTACTTC.

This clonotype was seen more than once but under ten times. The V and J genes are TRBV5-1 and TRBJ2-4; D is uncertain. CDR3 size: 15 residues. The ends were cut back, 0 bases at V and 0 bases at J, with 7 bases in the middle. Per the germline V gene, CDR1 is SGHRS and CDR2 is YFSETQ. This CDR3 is CASSLAPLAKNIQYF. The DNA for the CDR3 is TGCGCCAGCAGCTTGGCGCCCCTAGCCAAAAACATTCAGTACTTC.

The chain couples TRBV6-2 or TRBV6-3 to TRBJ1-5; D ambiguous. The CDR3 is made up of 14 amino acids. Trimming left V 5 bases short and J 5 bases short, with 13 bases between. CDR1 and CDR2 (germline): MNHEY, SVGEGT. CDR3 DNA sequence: TGTGCCAGCAGTCCCGGACTGATCGATCAGCCCCAGCATTTT. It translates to CASSPGLIDQPQHF.

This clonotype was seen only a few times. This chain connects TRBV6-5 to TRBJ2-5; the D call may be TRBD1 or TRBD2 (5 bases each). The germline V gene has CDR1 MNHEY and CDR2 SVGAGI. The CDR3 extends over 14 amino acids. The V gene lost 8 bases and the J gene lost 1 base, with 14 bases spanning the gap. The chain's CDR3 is CASGRDGGQETQYF. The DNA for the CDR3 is TGTGCCAGCGGAAGGGACGGAGGCCAAGAGACCCAGTACTTC.

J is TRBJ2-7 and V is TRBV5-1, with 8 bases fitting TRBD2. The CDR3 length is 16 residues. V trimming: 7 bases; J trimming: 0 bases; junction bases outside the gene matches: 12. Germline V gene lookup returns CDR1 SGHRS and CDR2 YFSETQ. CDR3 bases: TGCGCCAGCCAGCGGGCGGTTAGCGGGGCCTCCTACGAGCAGTACTTC. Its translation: CASQRAVSGASYEQYF.

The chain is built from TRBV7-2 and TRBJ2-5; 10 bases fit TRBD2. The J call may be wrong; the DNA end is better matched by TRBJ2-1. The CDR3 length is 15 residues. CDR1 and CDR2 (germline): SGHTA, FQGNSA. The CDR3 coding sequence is TGTGCCAGCAGAACTAGCGGGGATTCCTACAATGAGCAGTTCTTC. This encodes CASRTSGDSYNEQFF.

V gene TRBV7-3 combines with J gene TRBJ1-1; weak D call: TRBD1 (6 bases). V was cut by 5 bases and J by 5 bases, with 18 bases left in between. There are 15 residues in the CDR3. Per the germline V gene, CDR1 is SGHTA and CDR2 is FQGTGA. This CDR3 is CASSQQGRGTTEAFF. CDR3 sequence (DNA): TGTGCCAGCAGCCAACAGGGAAGGGGCACTACTGAAGCTTTCTTT.

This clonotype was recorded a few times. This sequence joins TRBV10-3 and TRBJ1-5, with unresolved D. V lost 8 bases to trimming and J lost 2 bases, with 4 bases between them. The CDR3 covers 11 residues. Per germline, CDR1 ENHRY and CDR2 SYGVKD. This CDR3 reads CAIGGNQPQHF. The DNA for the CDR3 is TGTGCCATCGGTGGCAATCAGCCCCAGCATTTT.

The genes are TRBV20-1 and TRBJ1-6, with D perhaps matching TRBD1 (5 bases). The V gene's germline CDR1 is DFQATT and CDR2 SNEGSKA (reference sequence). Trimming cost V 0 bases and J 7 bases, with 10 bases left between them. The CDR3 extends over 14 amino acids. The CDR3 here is CSARDPGTNSPLHF. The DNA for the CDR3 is TGCAGTGCTAGAGATCCGGGGACCAATTCACCCCTCCACTTT.

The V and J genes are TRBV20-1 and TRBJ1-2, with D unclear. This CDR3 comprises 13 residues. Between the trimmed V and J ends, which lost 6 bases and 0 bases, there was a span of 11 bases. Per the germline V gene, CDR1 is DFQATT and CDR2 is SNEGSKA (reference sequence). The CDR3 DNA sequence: TGCAGTGCATTAGGCGGAGCTAACTATGGCTACACCTTC. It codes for CSALGGANYGYTF.

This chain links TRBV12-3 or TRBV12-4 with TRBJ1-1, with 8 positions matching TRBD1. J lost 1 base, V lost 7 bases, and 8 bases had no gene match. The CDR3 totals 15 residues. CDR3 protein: CASTWTGRGNTEAFF. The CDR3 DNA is TGTGCCAGCACCTGGACAGGGAGGGGGAACACTGAAGCTTTCTTT.